One and the same sample provided the 9 T cell receptor beta chains below, sequenced in a study of cytomegalovirus exposure and HLA in healthy donors. Researchers ran the PCR with 60 Vbeta and 13 Jbeta primers. Some clones are missing from TCRdb's copy, which holds only in-frame ones; the method was immunoSEQ multiplex PCR. Of 160,000 or so clones listed, about 80% were seen once; the top ten hold less than 8%. Material: PBMCs. These receptors were taken from a man in his forties in good health and CMV-seropositive.

The J gene is TRBJ2-3, the V gene TRBV7-3, with TRBD2 as a possible D gene (6 bases). CDR3 length: 16 amino acids. Trimming removed 0 bases at V and 6 bases at J, with 16 bases between. Germline V gene lookup returns CDR1 SGHTA and CDR2 FQGTGA. This CDR3 is CASSLTPDYSLDTQYF. The DNA for the CDR3 is TGTGCCAGCAGCTTAACGCCGGACTACTCGTTGGATACGCAGTATTTT.

The V gene is TRBV29-1, the J gene TRBJ1-5, with D perhaps TRBD1 (6 bases). V lost 4 bases, J lost 1 base, and 8 bases lay in between. The germline CDR1 and CDR2 sequences are SQVTM and ANQGSEA. The CDR3 is made up of 13 amino acids. For the CDR3, the DNA is TGCAGCGTTGCCCAGGGGAGCAATCAGCCCCAGCATTTT. It translates to CSVAQGSNQPQHF.

The J gene is TRBJ2-5, the V gene TRBV5-4; a possible D gene is TRBD2 (7 bases). CDR3 length: 14 amino acids. Germline V gives CDR1 SGHNT, CDR2 YYREEE (reference sequence). The V end lost 3 bases, the J end lost 5 bases, and 14 bases lay between the germline ends. Written as DNA, the CDR3 is TGTGCCAGCAGCTGGGGGGGCGGACGGGAGACCCAGTACTTC. As protein: CASSWGGGRETQYF.

This chain joins TRBV15 and TRBJ2-7; weak D call: TRBD1 (6 bases). The germline V gene has CDR1 LNHNV and CDR2 YYDKDF (reference sequence). This CDR3 region has 13 residues. V lost 2 bases and J 4 bases, leaving 9 bases between the germline ends. CDR3 sequence: CATSRRQDYEQYF. CDR3 coding DNA: TGTGCCACCAGCAGACGACAGGATTACGAGCAGTACTTC.

The genes are TRBV11-3 and TRBJ2-7, with 9 bases fitting TRBD2. The V gene end was trimmed by 5 bases and the J gene end by 7 bases; junction bases not matched to a gene: 15. The germline CDR1 and CDR2 sequences are SGHNT and YENEEA. This CDR3 is built from 16 residues. The CDR3 loop reads CASSLAGVAGEFEQYF. The CDR3 nucleotides read TGTGCCAGCAGCCTTGCGGGGGTAGCGGGAGAGTTTGAGCAGTACTTC.

To note about this clone: The germline gene is not matched at one end of the junction; a read error may be the cause. This chain joins TRBV7-2 and TRBJ2-2, with TRBD2 identical over 9 bases. Germline-derived CDR1 and CDR2 are SGHTA and FQGNSA. The CDR3 loop spans 16 amino acids. The CDR3 DNA follows: TGTGCTAGCAGCTTAAGCGCCCAGCGGGGGGCCGGGGAGCTGTTTTTT. Encoded protein: CASSLSAQRGAGELFF.

This chain uses TRBV5-4 with TRBJ2-7; no definite D call. Germline V gene lookup returns CDR1 SGHNT and CDR2 YYREEE (reference sequence). The CDR3 runs to 11 residues. V dropped 3 bases and J dropped 4 bases, with 5 bases sitting between them. CDR3 DNA sequence: TGTGCCAGCAGCTCGTCGTACGAGCAGTACTTC. This gives the protein CASSSSYEQYF.

As regards this clone: Because the CDR3 is missing its conserved closing phenylalanine or tryptophan, this is likely a read error. The J gene is TRBJ1-2, the V gene TRBV28, with 9 positions matching TRBD1. CDR1 and CDR2 from the germline V gene are MDHEN and SYDVKM. The V segment lost 6 bases and the J segment 6 bases; nucleotides outside the gene matches: 8. CDR3 length equals 14 residues. The CDR3: CASRIPGTGNGYTS. The CDR3 coding sequence is TGTGCCAGCAGGATCCCAGGGACAGGGAATGGCTACACCTCC.

This clone occurred a few times. The chain couples TRBV5-1 to TRBJ1-3; 9 bases map to TRBD1. The germline V gene encodes CDR1 SGHRS and CDR2 YFSETQ. This CDR3 has 15 amino acids. V shed 4 bases and J 4 bases; nucleotides not matched to a gene: 6. Here the CDR3 reads CASSPGTGPGNTIYF. CDR3 sequence (DNA): TGCGCCAGCAGCCCTGGGACAGGGCCGGGAAACACCATATATTTT.